This entry concerns a single T cell receptor beta chain. The table came from immunoSEQ multiplex PCR; TCRdb's copy has only in-frame clones and leaves some out. The sample carries approximately 200,000 clones, approximately 84% recorded once. These data are taken from a study of blood T cell repertoires in COVID-19. The CDR3 totals 16 residues. With 3 bases clipped from V and 5 bases from J, the junction kept 8 bases outside the gene matches. From germline, CDR1 is LNHDA and CDR2 SQIVND (reference sequence). This receptor was obtained from a woman younger than 45 who had recovered from COVID-19. The source material was PBMCs or T cells enriched from blood (not recorded which). The chain joins TRBV19 to TRBJ1-5; 9 bases align to TRBD1. The CDR3 DNA is TGTGCCAGTAGTATTACGGGACAGGGTGGGCATCAGCCCCAGCATTTT. As protein: CASSITGQGGHQPQHF.